The clone carrying this T cell receptor (beta chain) occurred once. The data stem from a study of blood T cell repertoires in COVID-19. Study-level information: T cells, B-cell-depleted T cells, or PBMCs provided the cDNA or gDNA that served as material.

J lost 1 base, V lost 6 bases, and 6 bases had no gene match. CDR3 length equals 15 residues. Germline CDR1 SGHVS, CDR2 FQNEAQ. Profiling relied on immunoSEQ multiplex PCR, and the TCRdb table lists in-frame clones only, not all of them. The data show 240,000 or so clones, with about three quarters seen just once and over 3% held by the top ten. This chain connects TRBV7-8 to TRBJ2-7; TRBD2 matches 10 bases. Sample: peripheral blood. This receptor was taken from a woman over 75 with acute or convalescent COVID-19. The CDR3, as DNA: TGTGCCAGCAGAAGAACTAGCGGGGAGTCCTACGAGCAGTACTTC. Protein: CASRRTSGESYEQYF.